The T cell receptor (beta chain) under discussion was sequenced for a study of blood T cell repertoires in COVID-19. Study context: From the United States, Italy and Spain came samples of acute and convalescent COVID-19. Nucleic acid was either cDNA or gDNA, and it came from T cells, B-cell-depleted T cells, or PBMCs.

Source study methods: It was from reference gene primer amplification that nucleated cell counts were estimated. Libraries were prepared by immunoSEQ multiplex PCR; TCRdb keeps only in-frame clonotypes and omits some of them. V and J calls and clone size are given by that table; D and trimming were obtained from the DNA. The sample lists around 250,000 clones, about 86% occurring once. The CDR3 sequence is 12 residues long. This TCR was recovered from a man aged 60 to 69 with acute or convalescent COVID-19. This rearrangement joins TRBV21-1 to TRBJ1-1. TRBV21-1 corresponds to a pseudogene. The specimen was peripheral blood. CDR3 nucleotides: TGTGCCAGCAGCTCGGGAGGGCCTGAAGCTTTCTTT. Translated: CASSSGGPEAFF.